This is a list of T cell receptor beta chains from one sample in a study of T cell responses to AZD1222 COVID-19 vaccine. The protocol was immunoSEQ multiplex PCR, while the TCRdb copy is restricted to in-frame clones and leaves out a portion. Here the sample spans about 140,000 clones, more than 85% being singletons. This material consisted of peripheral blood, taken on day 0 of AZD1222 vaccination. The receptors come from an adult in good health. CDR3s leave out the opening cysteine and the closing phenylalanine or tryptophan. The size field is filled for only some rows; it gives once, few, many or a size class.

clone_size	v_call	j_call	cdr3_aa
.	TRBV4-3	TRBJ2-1	ASSQEELAVYNEQF
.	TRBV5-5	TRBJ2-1	ASSSTRTGGHEQF
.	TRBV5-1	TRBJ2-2	ASSAGLVSTGELF
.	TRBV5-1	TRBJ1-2	ASSRTALANYGYT
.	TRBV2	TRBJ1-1	ASSGMEDTEAF
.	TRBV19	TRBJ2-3	ASSGLADTQY
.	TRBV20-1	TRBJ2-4	SASIGTEDIQY
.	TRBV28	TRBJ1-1	ASSTRSGGKTEAF
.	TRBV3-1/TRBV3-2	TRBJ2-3	ASSSTGEGPPQY
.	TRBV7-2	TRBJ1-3	ASSLARFSGNTIY
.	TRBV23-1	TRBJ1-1	ASGNQENTEAF
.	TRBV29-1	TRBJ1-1	SVVGVTEAF
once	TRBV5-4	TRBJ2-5	ASSLSEGETQY
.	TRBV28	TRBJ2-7	ASRDLNEQY
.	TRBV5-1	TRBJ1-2	ASSYPGQGAPSYGYT
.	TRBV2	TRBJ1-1	ASSEVTEAF
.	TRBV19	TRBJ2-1	ASSIRATLVEQF
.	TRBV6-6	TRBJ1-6	ASSYSEGYGGSPLH
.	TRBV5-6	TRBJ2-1	ASSRGLAGGPSNEQF
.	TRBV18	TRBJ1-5	ASSLEALTNQPQH
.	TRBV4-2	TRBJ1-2	ASSQEIGVNYGYT
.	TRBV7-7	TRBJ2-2	ASSVGPANTGELF
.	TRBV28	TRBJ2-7	ASSGLRALSYEQY
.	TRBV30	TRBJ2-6	AWSSGGANVLT
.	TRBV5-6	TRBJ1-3	ASNMDGEVGDTIY
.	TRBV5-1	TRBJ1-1	ASSFGGRNTEAF
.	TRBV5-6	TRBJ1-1	ASTQGQWNTEAF
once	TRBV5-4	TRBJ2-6	ASSFTGANVLT
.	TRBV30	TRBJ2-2	AFTMRSQAGELF
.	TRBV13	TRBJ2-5	ASSFSEETQY
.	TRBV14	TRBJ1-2	ASSPQEFGTYT
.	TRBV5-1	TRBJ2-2	ASSLLRTTNTGELF
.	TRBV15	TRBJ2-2	ATSRGHRAQHGELF
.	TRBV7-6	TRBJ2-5	ASQLGGETQY
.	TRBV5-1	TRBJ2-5	ASSLNRAQETQY
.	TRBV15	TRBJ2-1	ATSSAGQGHNEQF
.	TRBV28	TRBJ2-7	ASSPKVGRAVREQY
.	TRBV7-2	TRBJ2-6	ASSFDSGANVLT
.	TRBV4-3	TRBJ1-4	ASSQVATNEKLF
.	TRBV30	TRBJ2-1	AWSEGLGNEQF